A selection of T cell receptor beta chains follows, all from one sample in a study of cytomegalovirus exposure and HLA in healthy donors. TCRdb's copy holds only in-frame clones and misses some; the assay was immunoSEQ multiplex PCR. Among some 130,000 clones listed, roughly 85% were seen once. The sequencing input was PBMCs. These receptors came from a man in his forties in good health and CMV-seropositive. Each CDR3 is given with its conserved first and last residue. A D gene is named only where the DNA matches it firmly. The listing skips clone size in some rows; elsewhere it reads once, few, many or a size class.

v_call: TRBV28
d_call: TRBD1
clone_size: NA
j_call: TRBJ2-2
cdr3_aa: CASSFGTGSTGELFF
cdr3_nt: TGTGCCAGCAGTTTTGGGACAGGGAGCACCGGGGAGCTGTTTTTT

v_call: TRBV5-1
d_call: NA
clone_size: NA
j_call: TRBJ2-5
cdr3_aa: CASSTTDSPGETQYF
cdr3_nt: TGCGCCAGCAGCACCACGGACAGCCCGGGTGAGACCCAGTACTTC

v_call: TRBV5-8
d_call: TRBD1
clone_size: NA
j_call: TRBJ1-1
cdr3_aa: CASSLGQLMNTEAFF
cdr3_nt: TGTGCCAGCAGCCTGGGACAGCTGATGAACACTGAAGCTTTCTTT

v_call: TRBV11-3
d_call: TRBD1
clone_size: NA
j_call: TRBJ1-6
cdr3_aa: CASSSGTANSPLHF
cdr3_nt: TGTGCCAGCAGCTCCGGGACAGCCAATTCACCCCTCCACTTT

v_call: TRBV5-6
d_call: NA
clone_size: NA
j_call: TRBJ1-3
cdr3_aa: CASSLGQNSGNTIYF
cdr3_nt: TGTGCCAGCAGCTTGGGACAGAACTCTGGAAACACCATATATTTT

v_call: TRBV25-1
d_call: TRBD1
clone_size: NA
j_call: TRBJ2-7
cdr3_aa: CASSDRGPPYEQYF
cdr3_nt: TGTGCCAGCAGTGACAGGGGGCCCCCCTACGAGCAGTACTTC

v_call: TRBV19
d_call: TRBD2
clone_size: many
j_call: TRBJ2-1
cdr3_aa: CASSINRPPREDSYNEQFF
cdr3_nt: TGTGCCAGTAGTATCAACCGTCCTCCACGGGAGGACTCCTACAATGAGCAGTTCTTC

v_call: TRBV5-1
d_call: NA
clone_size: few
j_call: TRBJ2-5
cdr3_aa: CASSYESQETQYF
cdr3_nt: TGCGCCAGCAGCTACGAGTCCCAAGAGACCCAGTACTTC

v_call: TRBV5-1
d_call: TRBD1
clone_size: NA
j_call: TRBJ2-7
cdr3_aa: CASSPAGGQGSSEQYF
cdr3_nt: TGCGCCAGCAGCCCGGCTGGGGGACAGGGATCAAGTGAGCAGTACTTC

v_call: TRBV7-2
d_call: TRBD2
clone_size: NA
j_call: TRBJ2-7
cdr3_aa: CASRLAGGPDYEQYF
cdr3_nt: TGTGCCAGCAGGCTAGCGGGAGGACCGGACTACGAGCAGTACTTC

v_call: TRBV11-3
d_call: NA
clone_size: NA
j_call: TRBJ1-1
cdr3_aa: CASSQGSGRNTEAFF
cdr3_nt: TGTGCCAGCAGCCAGGGGTCAGGGAGGAACACTGAAGCTTTCTTT

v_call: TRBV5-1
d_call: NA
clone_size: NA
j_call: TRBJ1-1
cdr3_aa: CASSLRDSIEAFF
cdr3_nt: TGCGCCAGCAGCTTGCGAGACAGCATTGAAGCTTTCTTT

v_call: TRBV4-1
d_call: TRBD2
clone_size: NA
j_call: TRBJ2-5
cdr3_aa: CASSPGLEDVETQYF
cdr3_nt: TGCGCCAGCAGCCCAGGACTAGAAGATGTAGAGACCCAGTACTTC

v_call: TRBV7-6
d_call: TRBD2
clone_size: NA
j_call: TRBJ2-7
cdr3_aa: CASSLLAGGPGLRDEQYF
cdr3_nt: TGTGCCAGCAGCTTATTAGCGGGAGGGCCAGGACTTCGTGACGAGCAGTACTTC

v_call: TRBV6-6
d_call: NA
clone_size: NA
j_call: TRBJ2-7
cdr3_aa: CASSPDTSYEQYF
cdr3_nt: TGTGCCAGCAGTCCAGACACCTCCTACGAGCAGTACTTC